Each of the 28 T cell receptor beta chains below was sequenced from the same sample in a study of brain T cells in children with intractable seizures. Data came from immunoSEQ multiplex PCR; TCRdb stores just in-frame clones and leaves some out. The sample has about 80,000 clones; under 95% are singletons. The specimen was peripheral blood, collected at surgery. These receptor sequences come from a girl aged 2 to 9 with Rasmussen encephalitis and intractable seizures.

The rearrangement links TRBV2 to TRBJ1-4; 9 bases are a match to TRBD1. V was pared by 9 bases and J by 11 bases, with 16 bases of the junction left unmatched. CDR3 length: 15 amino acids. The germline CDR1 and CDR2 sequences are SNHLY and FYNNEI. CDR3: CASFTHGTGKAKLFF. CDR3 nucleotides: TGTGCCAGTTTCACGCACGGGACAGGGAAAGCCAAACTGTTTTTT.

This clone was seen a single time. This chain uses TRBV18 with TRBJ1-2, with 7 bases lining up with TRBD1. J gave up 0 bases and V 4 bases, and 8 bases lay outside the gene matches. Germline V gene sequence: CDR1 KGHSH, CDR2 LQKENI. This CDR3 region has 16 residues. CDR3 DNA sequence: TGTGCCAGCTCACAGGGGACAGTTAATACTAACTATGGCTACACCTTC. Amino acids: CASSQGTVNTNYGYTF.

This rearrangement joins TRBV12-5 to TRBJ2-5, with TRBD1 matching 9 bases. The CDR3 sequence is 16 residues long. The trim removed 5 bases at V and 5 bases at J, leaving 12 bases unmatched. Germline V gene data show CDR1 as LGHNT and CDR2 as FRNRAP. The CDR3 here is CASGPPRDRVGETQYF. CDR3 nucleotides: TGTGCTAGTGGTCCCCCCCGGGACAGGGTAGGGGAGACCCAGTACTTC.

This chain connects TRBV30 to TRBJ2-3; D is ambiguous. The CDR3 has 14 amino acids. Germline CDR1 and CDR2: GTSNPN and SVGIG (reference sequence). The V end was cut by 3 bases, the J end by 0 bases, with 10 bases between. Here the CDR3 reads CAWSYTASTDTQYF. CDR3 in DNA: TGTGCCTGGAGCTACACTGCTAGCACAGATACGCAGTATTTT.

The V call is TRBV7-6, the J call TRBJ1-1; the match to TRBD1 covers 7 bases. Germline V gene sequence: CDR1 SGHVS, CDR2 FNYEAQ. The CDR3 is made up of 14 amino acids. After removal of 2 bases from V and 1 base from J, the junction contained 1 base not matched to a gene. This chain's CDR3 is CASSLRQGNTEAFF. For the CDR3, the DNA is TGTGCCAGCAGCTTAAGACAGGGGAACACTGAAGCTTTCTTT.

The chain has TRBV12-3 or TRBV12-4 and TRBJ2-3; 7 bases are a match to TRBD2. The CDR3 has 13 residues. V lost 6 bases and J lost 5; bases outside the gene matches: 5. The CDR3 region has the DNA TGTGCCAGCAGGACTAGCCGCCAAGATACGCAGTATTTT. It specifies CASRTSRQDTQYF.

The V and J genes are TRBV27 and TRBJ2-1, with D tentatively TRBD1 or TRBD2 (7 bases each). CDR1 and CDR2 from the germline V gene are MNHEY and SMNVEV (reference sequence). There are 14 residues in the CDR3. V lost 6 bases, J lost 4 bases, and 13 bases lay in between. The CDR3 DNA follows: TGTGCCAGCAGAAGGCAGGGGGGGTACAATGAGCAGTTCTTC. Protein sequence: CASRRQGGYNEQFF.

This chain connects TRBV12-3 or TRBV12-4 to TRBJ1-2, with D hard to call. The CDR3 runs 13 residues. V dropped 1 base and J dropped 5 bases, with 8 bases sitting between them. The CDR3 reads CASSLDLGYGYTF. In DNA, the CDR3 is TGTGCCAGCAGTTTAGACCTAGGATATGGCTACACCTTC.

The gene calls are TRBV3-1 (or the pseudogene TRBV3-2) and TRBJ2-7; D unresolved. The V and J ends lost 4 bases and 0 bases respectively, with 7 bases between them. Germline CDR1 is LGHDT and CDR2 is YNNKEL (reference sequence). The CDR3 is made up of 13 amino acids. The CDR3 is CASSRAHSYEQYF. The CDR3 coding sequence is TGTGCCAGCAGCCGGGCCCACTCCTACGAGCAGTACTTC.

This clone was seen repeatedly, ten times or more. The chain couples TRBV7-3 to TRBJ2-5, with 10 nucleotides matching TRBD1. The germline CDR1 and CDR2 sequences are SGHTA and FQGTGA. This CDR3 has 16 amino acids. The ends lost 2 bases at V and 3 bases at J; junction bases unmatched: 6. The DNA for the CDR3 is TGTGCCAGCAGCTTAGGGTGGGGGACAGGGGAAGAGACCCAGTACTTC. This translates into CASSLGWGTGEETQYF.

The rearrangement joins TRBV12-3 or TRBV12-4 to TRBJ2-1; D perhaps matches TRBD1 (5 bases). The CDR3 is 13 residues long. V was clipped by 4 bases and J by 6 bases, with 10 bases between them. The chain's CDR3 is CASSSRQLNEQFF. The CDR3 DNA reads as TGTGCCAGCAGTTCCCGACAGCTCAATGAGCAGTTCTTC.

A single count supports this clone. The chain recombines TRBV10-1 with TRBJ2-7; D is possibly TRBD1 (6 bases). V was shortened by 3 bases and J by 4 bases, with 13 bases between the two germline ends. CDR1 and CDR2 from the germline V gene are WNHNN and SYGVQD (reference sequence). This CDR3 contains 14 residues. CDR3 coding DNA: TGCGCCAGCAGTGAATCAGGGGCGCTTTACGAGCAGTACTTC. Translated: CASSESGALYEQYF.

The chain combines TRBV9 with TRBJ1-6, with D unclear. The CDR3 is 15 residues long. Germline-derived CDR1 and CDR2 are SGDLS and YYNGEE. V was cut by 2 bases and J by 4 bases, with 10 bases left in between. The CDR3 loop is CASSVRAEYNSPLHF. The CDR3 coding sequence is TGTGCCAGCAGCGTGCGGGCCGAGTATAATTCACCCCTCCACTTT.

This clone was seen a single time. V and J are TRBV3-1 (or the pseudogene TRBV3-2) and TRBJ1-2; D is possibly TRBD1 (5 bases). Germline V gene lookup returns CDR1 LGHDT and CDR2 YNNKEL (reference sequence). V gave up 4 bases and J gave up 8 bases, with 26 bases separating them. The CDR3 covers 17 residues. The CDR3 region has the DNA TGTGCCAGCAGCCGCTTTATCCCTAGGGGTGAGGGGAAGGGCTACACCTTC. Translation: CASSRFIPRGEGKGYTF.

CDR3 nucleotide sequence: TGTGCCAGCAGTCGTATAACTAGCGGGGTATACCCGGTTACGCAGTATTTT. Translation: CASSRITSGVYPVTQYF. The chain carries TRBV28 and TRBJ2-3; 10 bases match TRBD2. The V gene end was trimmed by 5 bases and the J gene end by 8 bases; junction bases not matched to a gene: 16. The germline V gene has CDR1 MDHEN and CDR2 SYDVKM. The CDR3 runs 17 residues. Full variable domain (rest looked up from reference TRBV28 and TRBJ2-3): DVKVTQSSRYLVKRTGEKVFLECVQDMDHENMFWYRQDPGLGLRLIYFSYDVKMKEKGDIPEGYSVSREKKERFSLILESASTNQTSMYLCASSRITSGVYPVTQYFGPGTRLTVL.

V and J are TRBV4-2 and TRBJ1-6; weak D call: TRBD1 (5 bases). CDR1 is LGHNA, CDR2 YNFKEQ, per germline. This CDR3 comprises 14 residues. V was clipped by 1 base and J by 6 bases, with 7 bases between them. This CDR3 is CASSQGDLNSPLHF. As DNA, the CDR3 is TGTGCCAGCAGCCAAGGGGACCTTAATTCACCCCTCCACTTT.

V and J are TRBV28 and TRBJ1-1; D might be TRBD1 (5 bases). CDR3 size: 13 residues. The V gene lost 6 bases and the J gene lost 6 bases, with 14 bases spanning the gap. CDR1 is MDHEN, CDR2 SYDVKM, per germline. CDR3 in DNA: TGTGCCAGCAGCTACATCCAGGGTGCTGAAGCTTTCTTT. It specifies CASSYIQGAEAFF.

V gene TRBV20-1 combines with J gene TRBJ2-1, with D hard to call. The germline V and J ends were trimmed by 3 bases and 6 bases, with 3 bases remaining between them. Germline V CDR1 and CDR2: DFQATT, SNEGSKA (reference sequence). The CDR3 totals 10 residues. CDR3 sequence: CSASVNEQFF. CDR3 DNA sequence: TGCAGTGCTAGCGTCAATGAGCAGTTCTTC.

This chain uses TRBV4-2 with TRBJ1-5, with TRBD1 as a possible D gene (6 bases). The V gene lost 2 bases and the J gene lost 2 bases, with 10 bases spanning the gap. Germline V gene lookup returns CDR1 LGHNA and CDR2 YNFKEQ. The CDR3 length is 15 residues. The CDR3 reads CASSQRAGGNQPQHF. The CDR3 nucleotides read TGTGCCAGCAGCCAAAGGGCAGGGGGCAATCAGCCCCAGCATTTT.

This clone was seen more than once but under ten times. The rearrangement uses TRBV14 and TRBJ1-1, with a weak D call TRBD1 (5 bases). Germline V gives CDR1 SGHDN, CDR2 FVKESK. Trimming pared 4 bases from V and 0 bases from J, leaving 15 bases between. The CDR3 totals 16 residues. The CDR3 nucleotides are TGTGCCAGCAGCCGACTCGGGCAGGGTTTGAACACTGAAGCTTTCTTT. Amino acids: CASSRLGQGLNTEAFF.

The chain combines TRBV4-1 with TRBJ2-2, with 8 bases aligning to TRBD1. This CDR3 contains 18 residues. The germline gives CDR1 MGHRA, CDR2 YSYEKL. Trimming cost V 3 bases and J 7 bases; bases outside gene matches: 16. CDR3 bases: TGCGCCAGCAGCCACCTCCCTGGACAGGGAAATAGTCTCGGGGAGCTGTTTTTT. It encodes CASSHLPGQGNSLGELFF.

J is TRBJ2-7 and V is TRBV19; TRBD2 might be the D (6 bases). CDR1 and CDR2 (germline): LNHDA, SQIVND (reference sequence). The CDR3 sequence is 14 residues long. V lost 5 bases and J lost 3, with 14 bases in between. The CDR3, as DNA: TGTGCCAGTAGTCTCGACGGGGAGGACTACGAGCAGTACTTC. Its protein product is CASSLDGEDYEQYF.

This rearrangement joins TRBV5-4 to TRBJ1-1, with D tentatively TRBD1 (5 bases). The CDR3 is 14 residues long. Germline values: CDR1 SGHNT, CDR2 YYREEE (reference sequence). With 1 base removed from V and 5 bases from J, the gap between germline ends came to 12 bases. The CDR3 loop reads CASSLRDSGTEAFF. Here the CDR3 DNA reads TGTGCCAGCAGCTTGCGAGACAGTGGGACTGAAGCTTTCTTT.

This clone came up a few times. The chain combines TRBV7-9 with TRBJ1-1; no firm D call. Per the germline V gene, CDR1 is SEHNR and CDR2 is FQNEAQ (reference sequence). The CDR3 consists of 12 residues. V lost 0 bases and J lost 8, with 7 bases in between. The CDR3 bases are TGTGCCAGCAGCTTAGCCTCGAAGGAAGCTTTCTTT. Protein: CASSLASKEAFF.

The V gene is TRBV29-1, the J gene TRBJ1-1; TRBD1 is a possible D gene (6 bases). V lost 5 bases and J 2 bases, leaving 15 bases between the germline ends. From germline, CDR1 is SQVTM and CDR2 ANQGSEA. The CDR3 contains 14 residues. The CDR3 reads CSVFTGPPNTEAFF. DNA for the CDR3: TGCAGCGTTTTTACAGGGCCGCCTAACACTGAAGCTTTCTTT. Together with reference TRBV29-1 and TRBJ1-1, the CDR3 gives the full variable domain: SAVISQKPSRDICQRGTSLTIQCQVDSQVTMMFWYRQQPGQSLTLIATANQGSEATYESGFVIDKFPISRPNLTFSTLTVSNMSPEDSSIYLCSVFTGPPNTEAFFGQGTRLTVV.

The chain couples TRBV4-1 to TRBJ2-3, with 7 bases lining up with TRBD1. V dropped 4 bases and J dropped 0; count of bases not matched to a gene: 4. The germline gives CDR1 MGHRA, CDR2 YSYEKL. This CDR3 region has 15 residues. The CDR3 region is CASSPRQGSTDTQYF. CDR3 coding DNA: TGCGCCAGCAGCCCACGACAGGGTAGCACAGATACGCAGTATTTT.

CDR3 nucleotides: TGCAGCGTTGAACCAGGGGGGGATACGCAGTATTTT. This translates into CSVEPGGDTQYF. V usage is TRBV29-1 and J usage is TRBJ2-3, with D tentatively TRBD1 (7 bases). Deletions cut 2 bases from V and 6 bases from J, with 9 bases between. The V gene's germline CDR1 is SQVTM and CDR2 ANQGSEA. This CDR3 spans 12 amino acids.

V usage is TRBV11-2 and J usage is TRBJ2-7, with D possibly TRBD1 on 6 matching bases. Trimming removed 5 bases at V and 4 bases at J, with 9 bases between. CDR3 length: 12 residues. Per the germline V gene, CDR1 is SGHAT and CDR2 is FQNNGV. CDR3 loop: CASSETGYEQYF. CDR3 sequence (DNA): TGTGCCAGCAGCGAGACAGGTTACGAGCAGTACTTC.